The T cell receptor beta chain under discussion was sequenced for a study of response to subunit inactivated influenza vaccine. In its sample, this clonotype was seen many times. Its antigen is not identified. Findings and limits, study-wide: Only a handful of new T cells, the authors suggested, are recruited with each seasonal influenza vaccination.

In TCRdb, the RT-PCR reads were re-called with MiXCR into one record per CDR3 protein. This sample carries approximately 230,000 distinct CDR3 sequences, 9.5% to 15% of them seen once, and the ten largest clones take 7.8%. Germline CDR1 reads MDHEN; CDR2 reads SYDVKM. CDR3 length: 17 amino acids. J gave up 6 bases and V 5 bases, and 15 bases lay outside the gene matches. The sequence derives from a man aged 50 or older who received an inactivated influenza vaccine. The specimen comprised non-naive T cells sorted from PBMCs, sampled 14 to 15 days before vaccination. This chain links TRBV28 with TRBJ2-5, with 10 bases lining up with TRBD1. The CDR3 bases are TGTGCCAGCAGTCTCGAATTATGGGACAGGGGCGACAAGACCCAGTACTTC. It is translated as CASSLELWDRGDKTQYF.